This T cell receptor beta chain is drawn from a study of type 1 and type 2 diabetes patients. With 7 bases removed from V and 2 bases from J, the gap between germline ends came to 11 bases. This CDR3 spans 13 amino acids. The germline V gene encodes CDR1 DFQATT and CDR2 SNEGSKA (reference sequence). Study conclusions and caveats: Unmatched age and gender across groups might bias interpretation.

This clonotype was seen a few times. What it binds is not known. PCR was run on genomic DNA. Amplification of the beta chain CDR3 used 30 forward and 13 reverse multiplex primers. TCRdb used MiXCR to reprocess the multiplex PCR reads, holding one entry per CDR3 protein. The sample contains about 290,000 distinct CDR3 sequences, 45% to 60% of which appear only once. Sequencing was done on a sample of peripheral blood mononuclear cells (PBMCs). The clonotype comes from a young man with type 2 diabetes. V gene TRBV20-1 combines with J gene TRBJ2-2, with a possible D match to TRBD2 (5 bases). CDR3: CSVTGLNTGELFF. CDR3 nucleotide sequence: TGCAGTGTAACGGGATTAAACACCGGGGAGCTGTTTTTT.